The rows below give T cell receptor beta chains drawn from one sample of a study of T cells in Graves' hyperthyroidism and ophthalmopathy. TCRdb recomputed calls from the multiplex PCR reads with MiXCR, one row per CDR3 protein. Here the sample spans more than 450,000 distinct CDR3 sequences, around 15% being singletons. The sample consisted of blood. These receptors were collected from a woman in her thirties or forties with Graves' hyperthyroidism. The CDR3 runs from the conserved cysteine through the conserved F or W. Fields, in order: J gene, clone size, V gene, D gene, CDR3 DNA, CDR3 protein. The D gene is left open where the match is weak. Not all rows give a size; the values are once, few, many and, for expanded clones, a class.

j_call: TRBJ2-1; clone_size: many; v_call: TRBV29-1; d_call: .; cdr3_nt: TGCAGCGTTGAAGTAGGCGCAGGTACTGGTAAGCAGTTCTTC; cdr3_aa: CSVEVGAGTGKQFF
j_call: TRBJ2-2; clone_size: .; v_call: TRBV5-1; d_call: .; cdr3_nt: TGCGCCAGCACCCCCGGGCCCGAGTCCGGGGAGCTGTTTTTT; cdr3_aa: CASTPGPESGELFF
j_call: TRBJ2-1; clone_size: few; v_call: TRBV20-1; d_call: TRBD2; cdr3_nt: TGCAGTGCTAGAGATGGGGCCCAGCGGGGAGACAATGAGCAGTTCTTC; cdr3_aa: CSARDGAQRGDNEQFF
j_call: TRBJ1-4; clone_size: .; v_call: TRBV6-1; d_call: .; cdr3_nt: TGTGCCAGCAGCCAAGGGATAGGGCAAGGAAAACTGTTTTTT; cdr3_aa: CASSQGIGQGKLFF
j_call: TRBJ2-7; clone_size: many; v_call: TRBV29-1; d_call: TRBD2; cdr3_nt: TGCAGCGTTGAACATTTAAAGGCTAGCGGGATCTACGAGCAGTACTTC; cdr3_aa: CSVEHLKASGIYEQYF
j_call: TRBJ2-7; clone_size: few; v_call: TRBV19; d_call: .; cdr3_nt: TGTGCCAGTACGAACTCACGCTACGAGCAGTACTTC; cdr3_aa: CASTNSRYEQYF
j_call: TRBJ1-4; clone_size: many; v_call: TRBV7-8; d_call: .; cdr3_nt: TGTGCCAGCAGCTTACAGTTGCTGGGCCCGAGGGATAATGAAAAACTGTTTTTT; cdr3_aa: CASSLQLLGPRDNEKLFF
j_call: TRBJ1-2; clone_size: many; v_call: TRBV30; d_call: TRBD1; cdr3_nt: TGTGCCTGGAACCCGTTTACAGGGGGCGAGGATGGCTACACCTTC; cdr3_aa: CAWNPFTGGEDGYTF
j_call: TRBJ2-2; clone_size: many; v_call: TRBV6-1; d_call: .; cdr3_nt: TGTGCCAGCGCTGGGAATTCGAACACCGGGGAGCTGTTTTTT; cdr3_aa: CASAGNSNTGELFF
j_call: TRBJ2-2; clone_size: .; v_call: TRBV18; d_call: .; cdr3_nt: TGTGCCAGCTCACCACCGGGTATAGGGCTTTCGACCGGGGAGCTGTTTTTT; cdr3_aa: CASSPPGIGLSTGELFF
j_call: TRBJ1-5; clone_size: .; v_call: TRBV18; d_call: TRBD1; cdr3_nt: TGTGCCAGCTCACCCGGACAGGGGGATTCTGATCAGCCCCAGCATTTT; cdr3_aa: CASSPGQGDSDQPQHF
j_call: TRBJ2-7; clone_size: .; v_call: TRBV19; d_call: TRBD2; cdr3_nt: TGTGCCAGTAGTGAACTAGCGGGCCAGGTATACGAGCAGTACTTC; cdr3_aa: CASSELAGQVYEQYF
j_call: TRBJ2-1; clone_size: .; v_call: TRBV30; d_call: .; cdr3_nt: TGTGCCTGGAGTGTACCCCGGGATGGGTACAATGAGCAGTTCTTC; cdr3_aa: CAWSVPRDGYNEQFF
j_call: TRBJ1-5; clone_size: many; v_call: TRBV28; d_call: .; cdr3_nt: TGTGCCAGCACCCCCGATCGGTCAGGGCAGCCCCAGCATTTT; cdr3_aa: CASTPDRSGQPQHF
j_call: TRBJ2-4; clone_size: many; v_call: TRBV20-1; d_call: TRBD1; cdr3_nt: TGCAGTGCTAGGGACAGGGGAAACATTCAGTACTTC; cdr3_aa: CSARDRGNIQYF
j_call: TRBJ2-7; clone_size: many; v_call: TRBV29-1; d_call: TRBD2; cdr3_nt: TGCAGCGTTTTTAGCGGGAGCTCCTACGAGCAGTACTTC; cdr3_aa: CSVFSGSSYEQYF
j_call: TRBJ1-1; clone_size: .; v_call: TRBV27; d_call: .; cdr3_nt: TGTGCCAGCAGTTTAATTCAGGGACTCATGAACACTGAAGCTTTCTTT; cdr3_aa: CASSLIQGLMNTEAFF
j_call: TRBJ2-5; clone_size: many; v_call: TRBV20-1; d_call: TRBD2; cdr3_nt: TGCAGTTTAGCGGGAGCGGAGACCCAGTACTTC; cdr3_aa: CSLAGAETQYF
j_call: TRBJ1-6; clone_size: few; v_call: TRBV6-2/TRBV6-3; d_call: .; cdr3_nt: TGTGCCAGCAGCCCTCTTGGGGGTGGGGATTCACCCCTCCACTTT; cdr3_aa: CASSPLGGGDSPLHF
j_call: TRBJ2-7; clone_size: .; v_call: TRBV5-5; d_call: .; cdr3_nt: TGTGCCAGCAGCTTAGAGGGACAAACCTACGAGCAGTACTTC; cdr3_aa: CASSLEGQTYEQYF
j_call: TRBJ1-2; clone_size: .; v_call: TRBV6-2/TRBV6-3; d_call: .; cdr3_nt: TGTGCCAGCAGTTACCCGGGATCTAACTATGGCTACACCTTC; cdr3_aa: CASSYPGSNYGYTF
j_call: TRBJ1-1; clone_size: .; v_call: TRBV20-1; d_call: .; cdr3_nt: TGCAGGTCCCCCCGGGGCCGGGGGAGGACTGAAGCTTTCTTT; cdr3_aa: CRSPRGRGRTEAFF
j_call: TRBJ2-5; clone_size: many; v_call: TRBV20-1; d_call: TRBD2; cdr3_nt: TGCAGTGCTAGAGGACTAGCGGGATTTGGAGAGACCCAGTACTTC; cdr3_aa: CSARGLAGFGETQYF
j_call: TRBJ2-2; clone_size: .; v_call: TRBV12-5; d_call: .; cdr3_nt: TGTGCTAGTGGTTTGGTACTAGAGGGGCGCGGCACCGGGGAGCTGTTTTTT; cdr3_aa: CASGLVLEGRGTGELFF